This T cell receptor (beta chain) appears in the sequencing data of a study of cytomegalovirus exposure and HLA in healthy donors. The length of the CDR3 is 12 residues. Germline CDR1 is SGHTA and CDR2 is FQGNSA. Trimming took off 5 bases at V and 5 bases at J, with 8 bases between the two ends. Healthy individuals who donated bone marrow served as the donors. As concerns this clone: Its antigen is currently unknown.

It was with 60 Vbeta and 13 Jbeta primers that the PCR ran. Study processing details: Later reanalysis found 60 million to 90 million unique TCR beta chains, some 10 million of them shared. Libraries were prepared by immunoSEQ multiplex PCR; TCRdb keeps only in-frame clonotypes and omits some of them. The V and J calls and clone size were taken over from that table, and D and trimming were inferred from the DNA. Here the sample spans about 92,000 clones, roughly 71% being singletons. Overall study findings and caveats: Confirmation was obtained in vitro that a few CMV-associated chains are specific for CMV antigens. Most TCR sequences were seen very rarely across donors, but some public TCRs occurred in many.

This chain links TRBV7-2 with TRBJ2-3; no reliable D call. The specimen sequenced was PBMCs. The clonotype originates from a man in his fifties or sixties in good health and CMV-seronegative. The CDR3 spells CASSILLDTQYF. In DNA, the CDR3 is TGTGCCAGCAGCATACTCCTAGATACGCAGTATTTT.